A selection of T cell receptor beta chains follows, all from one sample in a study of shared clonotypes between healthy human individuals. Profiled with immunoSEQ multiplex PCR; TCRdb holds only in-frame clones, not every one. Of around 700,000 clones listed, roughly nine tenths are singletons. Sequencing was done on a sample of naive CD8+ T cells sorted from blood. The receptors were gathered from a man aged 25-40 years in good health. Each CDR3 is given with its conserved first and last residue. Expanded clones are given a class, and other clones once, few, many or no size at all.

clone_size	v_call	j_call	cdr3_aa
medium-sized	TRBV10-2	TRBJ2-7	CASSLTGHEQYF
.	TRBV6-6	TRBJ2-7	CASSLTSGSAYEQYF
.	TRBV28	TRBJ1-5	CASSLGTANQPQHF
.	TRBV18	TRBJ2-7	CASSPSREASYEQYF
.	TRBV6-5	TRBJ1-1	CASSPGLNTEAFF
.	TRBV5-5	TRBJ2-5	CASSLGQGLFETQYF
.	TRBV11-1	TRBJ2-1	CASSENPGLGEREQFF
once	TRBV5-5	TRBJ2-2	CASSWTGTGSFGELFF
.	TRBV11-2	TRBJ2-7	CASSFFGTSGSYEQYF
.	TRBV2	TRBJ2-3	CASSEDPEDVDTQYF
.	TRBV7-9	TRBJ1-4	CASSPFTGEEKLFF